This T cell receptor beta chain was retrieved from a study of blood T cell repertoires in COVID-19. V was trimmed by 6 bases and J by 7 bases, leaving 21 bases between them. This CDR3 comprises 15 residues. CDR1 and CDR2 from the germline V gene are MNHEY and SVGEGT. Profiled with immunoSEQ multiplex PCR; TCRdb holds only in-frame clones, not every one. The table has 250,000 to 350,000 clones, about 88% seen once; the top ten hold over 1.3%. The TCR sequence derives from a human donor with COVID-19, enrolled during active disease. The donor label of this sample is uncertain. The sequenced sample consisted of peripheral blood. This chain uses TRBV6-2 or TRBV6-3 with TRBJ1-2; no clear D gene. The CDR3 DNA sequence: TGTGCCAGCAGCCCCCTTCGGGGTACGCGTGGTGGCTACACCTTC. The encoded protein is CASSPLRGTRGGYTF.